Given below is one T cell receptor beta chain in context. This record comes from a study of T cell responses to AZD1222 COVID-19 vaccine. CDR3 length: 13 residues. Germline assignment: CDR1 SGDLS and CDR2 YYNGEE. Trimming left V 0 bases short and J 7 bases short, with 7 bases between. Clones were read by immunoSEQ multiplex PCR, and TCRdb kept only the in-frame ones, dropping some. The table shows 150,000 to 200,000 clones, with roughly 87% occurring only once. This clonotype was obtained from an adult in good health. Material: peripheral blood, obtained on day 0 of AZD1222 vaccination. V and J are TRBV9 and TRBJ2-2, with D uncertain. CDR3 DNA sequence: TGTGCCAGCAGCGTAGCCCCCGGCGGGGAGCTGTTTTTT. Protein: CASSVAPGGELFF.